These T cell receptor beta chains were read from a single sample in a study of cytomegalovirus exposure and HLA in healthy donors. The protocol was immunoSEQ multiplex PCR, while the TCRdb copy is restricted to in-frame clones and leaves out a portion. The sample comprises 150,000 to 200,000 clones, roughly 84% of which are singletons, and 10% to 13% rests with the top ten. The source material was PBMCs. The receptors were sampled from a man aged 25-45 years in good health and CMV-seropositive. Both conserved end residues are part of each CDR3. The order of the fields is CDR3 length, J gene, V gene, D gene, clone size, CDR3 protein, CDR3 DNA. D genes are given only for firm matches. Size values are once, few and many counts, or a class for expanded clones, and some rows have none.

>17|TRBJ1-1|TRBV19|TRBD1|.
CASSSRLTGVSNTEAFF
TGTGCCAGTAGTTCCCGACTGACAGGGGTGTCGAACACTGAAGCTTTCTTT
>16|TRBJ2-1|TRBV14|TRBD1|.
CASSPNAGQGVNEQFF
TGTGCCAGCAGCCCGAACGCCGGACAGGGTGTCAATGAGCAGTTCTTC
>16|TRBJ2-1|TRBV4-3|.|.
CASSQDGAGESDEQFF
TGCGCCAGCAGCCAAGATGGCGCAGGGGAAAGTGATGAGCAGTTCTTC
>15|TRBJ2-5|TRBV5-1|.|.
CASSTIYGGGETQYF
TGCGCCAGCAGCACCATTTACGGGGGAGGAGAGACCCAGTACTTC
>15|TRBJ2-2|TRBV6-5|.|.
CASSYTDRWTGELFF
TGTGCCAGCAGTTACACCGACAGGTGGACCGGGGAGCTGTTTTTT
>16|TRBJ2-7|TRBV5-1|TRBD2|.
CASSLGVPGLGYEQYF
TGCGCCAGCAGCTTGGGTGTCCCGGGACTAGGCTACGAGCAGTACTTC
>17|TRBJ2-3|TRBV4-1|.|.
CASSQDSTGEGTDTQYF
TGCGCCAGCAGCCAAGATTCTACAGGGGAGGGCACAGATACGCAGTATTTT
>17|TRBJ1-1|TRBV28|TRBD1|.
CASSLPTGSPWSTEAFF
TGTGCCAGCAGTCTTCCGACAGGGAGTCCTTGGTCGACTGAAGCTTTCTTT
>17|TRBJ2-2|TRBV9|TRBD2|.
CASSSGLSGSDTGELFF
TGTGCCAGCAGCTCCGGGTTAAGCGGGAGTGACACCGGGGAGCTGTTTTTT
>15|TRBJ2-1|TRBV5-1|TRBD2|.
CASSFRGGVGNEQFF
TGCGCCAGCAGCTTCCGGGGAGGGGTGGGGAATGAGCAGTTCTTC
>15|TRBJ1-3|TRBV5-1|.|.
CASSEGGTVGNTIYF
TGCGCCAGCTCGGAGGGGGGGACGGTTGGAAACACCATATATTTT
>15|TRBJ1-6|TRBV28|.|.
CASSLYAGENSPLHF
TGTGCCAGCAGTTTATATGCAGGGGAGAATTCACCCCTCCACTTT
>15|TRBJ2-5|TRBV28|TRBD1|.
CASSLYRGVAETQYF
TGTGCCAGCAGTTTATACAGGGGGGTAGCTGAGACCCAGTACTTC
>15|TRBJ1-1|TRBV5-1|.|.
CASSWRGGAYTEAFF
TGCGCCAGCAGCTGGCGGGGTGGAGCATACACTGAAGCTTTCTTT
>18|TRBJ2-1|TRBV19|TRBD2|.
CASSMGLADHMIYNEQFF
TGTGCCAGTAGTATGGGGCTAGCGGACCATATGATCTACAATGAGCAGTTCTTC
>16|TRBJ2-3|TRBV5-1|TRBD1|.
CASSPGTGRGTGTQYF
TGCGCCAGCAGCCCCGGGACAGGGAGGGGCACAGGTACGCAGTATTTT
>14|TRBJ2-1|TRBV5-1|TRBD2|once
CASSLVSGGNEQFF
TGCGCCAGCAGCTTGGTCTCGGGGGGTAATGAGCAGTTCTTC
>13|TRBJ2-1|TRBV7-8|.|.
CASTRGQGTEQFF
TGTGCCAGCACCCGGGGTCAGGGGACTGAGCAGTTCTTC
>12|TRBJ1-1|TRBV7-2|.|.
CASSPSYTEAFF
TGTGCCAGCAGCCCATCATACACTGAAGCTTTCTTT
>14|TRBJ1-2|TRBV11-2|.|.
CASSLDNYSYGYTF
TGTGCCAGCAGCTTAGATAACTACTCCTATGGCTACACCTTC
>16|TRBJ2-4|TRBV13|TRBD1|.
CASSSGTGGRVNIQYF
TGTGCCAGCAGCTCGGGGACAGGGGGTAGGGTAAACATTCAGTACTTC
>16|TRBJ2-2|TRBV5-1|.|.
CASSREGQTNTGELFF
TGCGCCAGCAGCCGGGAGGGACAGACGAACACCGGGGAGCTGTTTTTT
>14|TRBJ2-3|TRBV6-6|TRBD2|.
CASRGSGRSDTQYF
TGTGCCAGCAGGGGTAGCGGGAGGTCAGATACGCAGTATTTT
>15|TRBJ2-3|TRBV5-7|TRBD2|once
CASSLAVAGTDTQYF
TGTGCCAGCAGCTTGGCGGTAGCGGGGACAGATACGCAGTATTTT
>19|TRBJ1-1|TRBV7-9|.|.
CASILTALGARAKNTEAFF
TGTGCCAGCATCCTCACAGCCCTGGGGGCTCGGGCCAAGAACACTGAAGCTTTCTTT
>13|TRBJ1-1|TRBV6-6|.|.
CASTNYRETEAFF
TGTGCCAGCACCAATTACAGGGAGACTGAAGCTTTCTTT
>12|TRBJ1-2|TRBV11-2|.|.
CASSFTGHGYTF
TGTGCCAGCAGCTTTACAGGGCACGGCTACACCTTC
>15|TRBJ2-1|TRBV10-1|TRBD1|.
CASSEETGAYNEQFF
TGCGCCAGCAGTGAGGAGACAGGGGCCTACAATGAGCAGTTCTTC
>14|TRBJ1-1|TRBV29-1|.|.
CSVERQEGNTEAFF
TGCAGCGTTGAAAGGCAGGAGGGGAACACTGAAGCTTTCTTT
>15|TRBJ2-7|TRBV2|TRBD1|.
CASRRDRGRNDEQYF
TGTGCCAGCAGGCGGGACAGGGGGCGGAATGACGAGCAGTACTTC
>12|TRBJ1-4|TRBV25-1|.|.
CASKLANEKLFF
TGTGCCAGCAAGCTAGCTAATGAAAAACTGTTTTTT
>16|TRBJ2-7|TRBV5-6|TRBD1|.
CASSTTDSTGVYEQYF
TGTGCCAGCAGCACAACCGATTCGACAGGGGTATACGAGCAGTACTTC
>10|TRBJ2-5|TRBV10-1|.|.
CASIKETQYF
TGCGCCAGCATAAAAGAGACCCAGTACTTC
>14|TRBJ1-1|TRBV25-1|.|.
CASRIWIANTEAFF
TGTGCCAGCAGGATTTGGATAGCGAACACTGAAGCTTTCTTT
>14|TRBJ1-1|TRBV19|.|.
CASSIAGQNTEAFF
TGTGCCAGTAGTATTGCAGGGCAGAACACTGAAGCTTTCTTT
>13|TRBJ2-7|TRBV28|.|.
CASNGGGRLEQYF
TGTGCCAGCAACGGCGGCGGTCGCCTCGAGCAGTACTTC
>15|TRBJ2-7|TRBV4-3|TRBD1|.
CASSLRQGYSYEQYF
TGCGCCAGCAGCCTTCGACAGGGCTACTCCTACGAGCAGTACTTC
>13|TRBJ2-1|TRBV29-1|TRBD1|.
CSAGTGSYNEQFF
TGCAGCGCCGGGACAGGGTCCTACAATGAGCAGTTCTTC
>14|TRBJ2-7|TRBV7-9|TRBD1|once
CASSLPGTDYEQYF
TGTGCCAGCAGTCTCCCGGGGACAGACTACGAGCAGTACTTC